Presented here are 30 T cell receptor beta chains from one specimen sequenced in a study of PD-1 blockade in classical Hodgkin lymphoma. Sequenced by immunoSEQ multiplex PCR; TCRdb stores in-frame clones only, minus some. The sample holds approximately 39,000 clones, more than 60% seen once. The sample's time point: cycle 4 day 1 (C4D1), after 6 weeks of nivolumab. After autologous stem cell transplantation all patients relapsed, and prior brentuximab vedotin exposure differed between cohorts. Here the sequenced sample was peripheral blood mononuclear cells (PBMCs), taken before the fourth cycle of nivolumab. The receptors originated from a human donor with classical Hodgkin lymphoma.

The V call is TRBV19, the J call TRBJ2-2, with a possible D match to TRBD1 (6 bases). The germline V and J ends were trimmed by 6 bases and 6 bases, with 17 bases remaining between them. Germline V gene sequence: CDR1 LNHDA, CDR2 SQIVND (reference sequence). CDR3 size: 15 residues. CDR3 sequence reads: CASSRDIERPGELFF. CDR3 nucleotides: TGTGCCAGTAGCCGGGACATCGAGAGGCCCGGGGAGCTGTTTTTT.

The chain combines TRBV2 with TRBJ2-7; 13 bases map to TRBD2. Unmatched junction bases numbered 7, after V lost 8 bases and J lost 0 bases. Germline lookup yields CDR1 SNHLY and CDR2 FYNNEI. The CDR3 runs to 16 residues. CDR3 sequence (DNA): TGTGCCAGCTTGGGACTAGCGGGGATAAGCTCCTACGAGCAGTACTTC. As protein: CASLGLAGISSYEQYF.

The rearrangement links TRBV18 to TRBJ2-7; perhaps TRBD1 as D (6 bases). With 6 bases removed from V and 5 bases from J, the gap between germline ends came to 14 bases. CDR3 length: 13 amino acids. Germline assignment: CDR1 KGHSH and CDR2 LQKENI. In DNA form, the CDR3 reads TGTGCCAGCTCCCCAAGACAGGACCACGAGCAGTACTTC. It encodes CASSPRQDHEQYF.

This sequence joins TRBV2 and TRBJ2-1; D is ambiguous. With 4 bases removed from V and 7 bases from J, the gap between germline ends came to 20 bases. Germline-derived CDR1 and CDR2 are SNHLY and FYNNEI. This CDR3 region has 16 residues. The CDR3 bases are TGTGCCAGCAGTGTGGATGGTTCCTCTAGGCCTAATGAGCAGTTCTTC. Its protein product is CASSVDGSSRPNEQFF.

The CDR3 sequence: CASSSLRGGRSRETQYF. The CDR3 bases are TGTGCCAGCAGCTCTCTACGGGGGGGTAGATCTCGGGAGACCCAGTACTTC. This rearrangement joins TRBV7-9 to TRBJ2-5, with 8 bases fitting TRBD2. Germline lookup yields CDR1 SEHNR and CDR2 FQNEAQ (reference sequence). CDR3 length: 17 residues. Trimming at V came to 4 bases and at J to 5 bases, leaving 15 bases not matched to a gene.

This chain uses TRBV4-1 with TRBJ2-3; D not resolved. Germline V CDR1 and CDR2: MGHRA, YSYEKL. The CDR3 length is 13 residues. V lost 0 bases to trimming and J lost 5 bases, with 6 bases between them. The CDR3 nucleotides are TGCGCCAGCAGCCAAGAGGACGGAGATACGCAGTATTTT. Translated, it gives CASSQEDGDTQYF.

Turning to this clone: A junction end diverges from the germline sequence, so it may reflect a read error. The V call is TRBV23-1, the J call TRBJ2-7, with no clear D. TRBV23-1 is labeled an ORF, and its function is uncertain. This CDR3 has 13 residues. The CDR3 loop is CASSQSPGYGQYF. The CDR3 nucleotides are TGCGCCAGCAGTCAATCGCCGGGTTACGGGCAGTACTTC.

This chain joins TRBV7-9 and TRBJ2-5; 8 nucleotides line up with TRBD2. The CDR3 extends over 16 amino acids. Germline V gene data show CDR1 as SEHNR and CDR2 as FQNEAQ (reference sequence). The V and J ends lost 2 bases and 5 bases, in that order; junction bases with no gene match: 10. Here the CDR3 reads CASSLSPGGPVETQYF. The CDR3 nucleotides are TGTGCCAGCAGCTTATCTCCGGGGGGGCCGGTGGAGACCCAGTACTTC.

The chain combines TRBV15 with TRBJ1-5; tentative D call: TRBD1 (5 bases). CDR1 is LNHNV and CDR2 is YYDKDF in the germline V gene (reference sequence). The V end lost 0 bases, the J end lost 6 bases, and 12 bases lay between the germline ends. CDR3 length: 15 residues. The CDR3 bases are TGTGCCACCAGCAGAGACGGTGGGGGTATTCAGCCCCAGCATTTT. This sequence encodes CATSRDGGGIQPQHF. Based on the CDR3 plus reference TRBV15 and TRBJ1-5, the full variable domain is DAMVIQNPRYQVTQFGKPVTLSCSQTLNHNVMYWYQQKSSQAPKLLFHYYDKDFNNEADTPDNFQSRRPNTSFCFLDIRSPGLGDTAMYLCATSRDGGGIQPQHFGDGTRLSIL.

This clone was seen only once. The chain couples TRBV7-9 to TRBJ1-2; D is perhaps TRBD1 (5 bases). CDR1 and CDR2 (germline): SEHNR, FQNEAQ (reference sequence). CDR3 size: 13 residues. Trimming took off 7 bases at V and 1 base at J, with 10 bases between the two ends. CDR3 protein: CASTTQGNYGYTF. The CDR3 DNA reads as TGTGCCAGCACTACGCAGGGTAACTATGGCTACACCTTC.

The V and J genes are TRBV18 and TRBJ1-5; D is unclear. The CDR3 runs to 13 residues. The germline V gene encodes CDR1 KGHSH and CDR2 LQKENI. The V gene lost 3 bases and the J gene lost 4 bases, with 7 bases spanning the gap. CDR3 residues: CASSPRGNQPQHF. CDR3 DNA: TGTGCCAGCTCACCCCGTGGTAATCAGCCCCAGCATTTT.

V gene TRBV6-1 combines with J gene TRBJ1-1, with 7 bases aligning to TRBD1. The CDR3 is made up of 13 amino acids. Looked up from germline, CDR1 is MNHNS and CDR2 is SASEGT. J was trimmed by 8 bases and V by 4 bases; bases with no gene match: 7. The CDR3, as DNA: TGTGCCAGCAGTGGACGGACAGGAGTGGAAGCTTTCTTT. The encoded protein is CASSGRTGVEAFF.

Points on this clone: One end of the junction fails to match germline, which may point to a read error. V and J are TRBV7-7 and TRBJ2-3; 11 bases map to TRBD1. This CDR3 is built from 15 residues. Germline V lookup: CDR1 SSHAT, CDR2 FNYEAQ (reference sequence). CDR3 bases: TGTGCTAGCAGCTTTCGGACAGGGGGCATAGATACGCAGTATTTT. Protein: CASSFRTGGIDTQYF. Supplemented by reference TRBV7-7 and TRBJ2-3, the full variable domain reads GAGVSQSPRYKVTKRGQDVTLRCDPISSHATLYWYQQALGQGPEFLTYFNYEAQPDKSGLPSDRFSAERPEGSISTLTIQRTEQRDSAMYRCASSFRTGGIDTQYFGPGTRLTVL.

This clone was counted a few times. CDR3 amino acids: CASREMRGPTEAFF. In DNA form, the CDR3 reads TGTGCCAGCAGGGAGATGAGGGGGCCAACTGAAGCTTTCTTT. This sequence joins TRBV2 and TRBJ1-1; 7 bases are a match to TRBD1. After removal of 6 bases from V and 5 bases from J, the junction contained 9 bases not matched to a gene. This CDR3 region has 14 residues. Germline V CDR1 and CDR2: SNHLY, FYNNEI.

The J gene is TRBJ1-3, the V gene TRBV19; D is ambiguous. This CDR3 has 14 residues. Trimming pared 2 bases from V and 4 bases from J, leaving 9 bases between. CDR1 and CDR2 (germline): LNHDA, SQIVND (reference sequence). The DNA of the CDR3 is TGTGCCAGTAGTATAAAACATGGAGGAAACACCATATATTTT. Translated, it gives CASSIKHGGNTIYF.

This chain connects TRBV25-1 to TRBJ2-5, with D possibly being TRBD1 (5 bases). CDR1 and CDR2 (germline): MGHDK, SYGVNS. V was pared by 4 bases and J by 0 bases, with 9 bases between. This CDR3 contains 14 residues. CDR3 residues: CASSGREYQETQYF. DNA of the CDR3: TGTGCCAGCAGTGGCAGGGAATACCAAGAGACCCAGTACTTC. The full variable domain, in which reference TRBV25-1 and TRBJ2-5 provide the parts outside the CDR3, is EADIYQTPRYLVIGTGKKITLECSQTMGHDKMYWYQQDPGMELHLIHYSYGVNSTEKGDLSSESTVSRIRTEHFPLTLESARPSHTSQYLCASSGREYQETQYFGPGTRLLVL.

In DNA form, the CDR3 reads TGCGCCAGCAGCCCGTCTCTGCGGGGTGGCTCCTACAATGAGCAGTTCTTC. Amino acid sequence: CASSPSLRGGSYNEQFF. The V call is TRBV4-3, the J call TRBJ2-1, with D possibly matching TRBD2 (6 bases). Germline assignment: CDR1 LGHNA and CDR2 YSLEER. The length of the CDR3 is 17 residues. Trimming cost V 4 bases and J 0 bases, with 16 bases left between them.

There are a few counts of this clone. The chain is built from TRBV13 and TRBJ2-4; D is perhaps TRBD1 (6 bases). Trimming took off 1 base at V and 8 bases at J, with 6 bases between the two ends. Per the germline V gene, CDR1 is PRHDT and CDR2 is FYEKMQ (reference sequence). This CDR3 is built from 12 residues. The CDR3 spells CASSLEGDIQYF. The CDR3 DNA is TGTGCCAGCAGCTTAGAGGGGGACATTCAGTACTTC.

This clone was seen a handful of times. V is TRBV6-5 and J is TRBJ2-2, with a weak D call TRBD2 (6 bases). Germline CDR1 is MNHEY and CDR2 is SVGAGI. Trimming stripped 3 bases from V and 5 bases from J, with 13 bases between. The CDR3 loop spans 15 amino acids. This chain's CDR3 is CASSYKGGPTGELFF. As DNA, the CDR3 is TGTGCCAGCAGTTATAAGGGAGGTCCGACCGGGGAGCTGTTTTTT.

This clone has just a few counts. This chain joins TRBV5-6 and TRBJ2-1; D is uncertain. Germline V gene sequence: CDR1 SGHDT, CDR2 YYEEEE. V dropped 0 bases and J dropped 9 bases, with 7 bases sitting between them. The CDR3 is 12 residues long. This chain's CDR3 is CASSLAPGEQFF. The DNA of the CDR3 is TGTGCCAGCAGCTTGGCCCCCGGTGAGCAGTTCTTC.

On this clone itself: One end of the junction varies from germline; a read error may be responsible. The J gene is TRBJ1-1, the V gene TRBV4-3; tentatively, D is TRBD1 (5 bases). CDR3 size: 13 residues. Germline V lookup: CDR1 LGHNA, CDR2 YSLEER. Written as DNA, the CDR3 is TGCGCCAGCAGCCTTAGGACCGGGACTGAAGCTTTCTTC. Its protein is CASSLRTGTEAFF.

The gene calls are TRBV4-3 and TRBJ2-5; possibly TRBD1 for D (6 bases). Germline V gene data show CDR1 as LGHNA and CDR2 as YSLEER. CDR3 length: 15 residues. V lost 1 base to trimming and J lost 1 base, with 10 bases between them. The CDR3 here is CASSQGQELQETQYF. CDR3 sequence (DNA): TGCGCCAGCAGCCAAGGACAGGAGCTCCAAGAGACCCAGTACTTC.

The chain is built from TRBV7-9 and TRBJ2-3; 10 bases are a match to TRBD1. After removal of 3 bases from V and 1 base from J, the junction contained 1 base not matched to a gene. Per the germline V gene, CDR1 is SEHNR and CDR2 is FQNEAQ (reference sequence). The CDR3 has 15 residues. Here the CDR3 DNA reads TGTGCCAGCAGCTTTGGGACAGGGGGCACAGATACGCAGTATTTT. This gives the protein CASSFGTGGTDTQYF.

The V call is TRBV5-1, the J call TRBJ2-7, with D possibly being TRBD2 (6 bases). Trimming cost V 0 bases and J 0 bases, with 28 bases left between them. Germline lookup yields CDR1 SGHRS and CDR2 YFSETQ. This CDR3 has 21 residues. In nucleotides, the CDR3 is TGCGCCAGCAGCTTGGCTACGGATCCGGCGGCCCTATGGCGGGGCTCCTACGAGCAGTACTTC. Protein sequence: CASSLATDPAALWRGSYEQYF.

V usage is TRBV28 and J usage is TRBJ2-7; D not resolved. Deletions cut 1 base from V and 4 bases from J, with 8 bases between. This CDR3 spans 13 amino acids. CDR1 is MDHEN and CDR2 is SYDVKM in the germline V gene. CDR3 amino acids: CASSLSFEYEQYF. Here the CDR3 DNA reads TGTGCCAGCAGTTTATCTTTCGAGTACGAGCAGTACTTC.

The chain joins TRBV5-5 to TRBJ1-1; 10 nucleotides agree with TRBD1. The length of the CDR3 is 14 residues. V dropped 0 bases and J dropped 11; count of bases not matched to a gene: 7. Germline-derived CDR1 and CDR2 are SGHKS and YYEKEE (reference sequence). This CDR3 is CASSLVAGTGDAFF. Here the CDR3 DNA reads TGTGCCAGCAGCTTGGTGGCCGGGACAGGGGATGCTTTCTTT.

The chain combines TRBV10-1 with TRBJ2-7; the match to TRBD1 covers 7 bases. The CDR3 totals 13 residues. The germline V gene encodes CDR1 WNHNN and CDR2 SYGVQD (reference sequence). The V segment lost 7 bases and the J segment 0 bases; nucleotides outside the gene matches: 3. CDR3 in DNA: TGCGCCAGCACCGGACAGGCCTCCTACGAGCAGTACTTC. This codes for CASTGQASYEQYF.

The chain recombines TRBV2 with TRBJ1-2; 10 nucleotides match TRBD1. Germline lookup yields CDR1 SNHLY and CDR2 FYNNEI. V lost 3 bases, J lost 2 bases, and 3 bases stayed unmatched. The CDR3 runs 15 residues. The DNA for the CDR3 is TGTGCCAGCAGTGACCCGGGACAGGGGAACTATGGCTACACCTTC. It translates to CASSDPGQGNYGYTF.

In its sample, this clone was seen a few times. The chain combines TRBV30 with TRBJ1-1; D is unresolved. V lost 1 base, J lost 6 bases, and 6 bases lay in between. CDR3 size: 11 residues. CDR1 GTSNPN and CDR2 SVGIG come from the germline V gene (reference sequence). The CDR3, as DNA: TGTGCCTGGAGTGGAGATTCTGAAGCTTTCTTT. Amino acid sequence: CAWSGDSEAFF.

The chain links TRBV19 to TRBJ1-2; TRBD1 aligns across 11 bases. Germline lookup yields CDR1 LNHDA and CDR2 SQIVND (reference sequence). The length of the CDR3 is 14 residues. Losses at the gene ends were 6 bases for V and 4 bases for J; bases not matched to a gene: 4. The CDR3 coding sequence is TGTGCCAGTAGAGGACAGGGGGCTGTCTATGGCTACACCTTC. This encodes CASRGQGAVYGYTF.